These 15 T cell receptor beta chains came from one sample sequenced in a study of blood T cell repertoires in COVID-19 (TCRdb year 2020). Library method: the immunoSEQ multiplex PCR assay. Imported from immuneACCESS, the table was reduced by TCRdb to in-frame sequences with V and J called. These copies leave out some clones; in studies compared against another copy, an unresolved V gene accounts for under half, and the cause of the remainder is not known. Counted in this sample were about 140,000 clones; 88% of them appeared once. The ten most abundant clones make up roughly a tenth of the sample. Sequencing used peripheral blood. The receptors were gathered from a man aged 55 to 69 with active or convalescent COVID-19.

This chain links TRBV29-1 with TRBJ2-4; possible D gene TRBD1, 6 bases. Germline V gene lookup returns CDR1 SQVTM and CDR2 ANQGSEA. V lost 4 bases and J lost 0, with 10 bases in between. The CDR3 covers 14 residues. The CDR3: CSVVTGLAKNIQYF. Written as DNA, the CDR3 is TGCAGCGTTGTGACAGGATTAGCCAAAAACATTCAGTACTTC.

This clone was observed a single time. This rearrangement joins TRBV5-6 to TRBJ1-2, with unresolved D. V was pared by 0 bases and J by 4 bases, with 13 bases between. The length of the CDR3 is 15 residues. CDR1 is SGHDT and CDR2 is YYEEEE in the germline V gene. CDR3 sequence: CASSLGEGRGYGYTF. CDR3 sequence (DNA): TGTGCCAGCAGCTTGGGAGAGGGTAGAGGCTATGGCTACACCTTC.

The chain combines TRBV9 with TRBJ2-1, with 13 bases that match TRBD2. CDR1 is SGDLS, CDR2 YYNGEE, per germline. The J segment lost 3 bases and the V segment lost 4 bases, leaving 4 bases of the junction unmatched. The CDR3 totals 16 residues. CDR3 DNA: TGTGCCAGCAGCCGGACTAGCGGGAGTAGCTACAATGAGCAGTTCTTC. Amino acid sequence: CASSRTSGSSYNEQFF. Complete variable domain (other parts from reference TRBV9 and TRBJ2-1): DSGVTQTPKHLITATGQRVTLRCSPRSGDLSVYWYQQSLDQGLQFLIQYYNGEERAKGNILERFSAQQFPDLHSELNLSSLELGDSALYFCASSRTSGSSYNEQFFGPGTRLTVL.

This chain links TRBV21-1 with TRBJ2-7; the table gives TRBD2 as D, unverified against the DNA. TRBV21-1 is termed a pseudogene. This CDR3 contains 13 residues. The CDR3 DNA sequence: TGTACCTTTTACCCTGATAGCTCCTACGAGCAGTACTTC. This translates into CTFYPDSSYEQYF.

The chain combines TRBV6-6 with TRBJ2-4, with D possibly TRBD2 on 5 matching bases. Between the trimmed V and J ends, which lost 3 bases and 4 bases, there was a span of 7 bases. Germline loops: CDR1 MNHNY, CDR2 SVGAGI (reference sequence). The CDR3 has 13 residues. The CDR3 nucleotides are TGTGCCAGCAGTTATGGCGGGAAAAACATTCAGTACTTC. The encoded protein is CASSYGGKNIQYF.

The chain combines TRBV12-5 with TRBJ2-3, with TRBD1 matching 10 bases. Trimming at V came to 1 base and at J to 2 bases, leaving 9 bases not matched to a gene. CDR1 is LGHNT, CDR2 FRNRAP, per germline. The CDR3 has 18 amino acids. As DNA, the CDR3 is TGTGCTAGTGGTTTGGCTTCCGGGACAGGGGCTATCACAGATACGCAGTATTTT. Translated: CASGLASGTGAITDTQYF.

There are a few counts of this clone. The rearrangement joins TRBV19 to TRBJ1-6; 7 bases map to TRBD1. Germline V gives CDR1 LNHDA, CDR2 SQIVND (reference sequence). Germline trimming cut 4 bases from V and 12 bases from J; bases unmatched to any gene: 3. The CDR3 length is 12 residues. Written as DNA, the CDR3 is TGTGCCAGTAGTAACAGGGGTGGACCCCTCCACTTT. It is translated as CASSNRGGPLHF.

This rearrangement joins TRBV12-3 or TRBV12-4 to TRBJ2-7, with no clear D. The CDR3 spans 11 residues. The V and J ends lost 2 bases and 6 bases respectively, with 5 bases between them. CDR3 sequence (DNA): TGTGCCAGCAGTTTATTATCCGAGCAGTACTTC. As protein: CASSLLSEQYF.

The chain combines TRBV11-1 with TRBJ2-7; TRBD1 aligns across 9 bases. Germline V gene sequence: CDR1 SGHAT, CDR2 FQDESV (reference sequence). Trimming at V came to 5 bases and at J to 5 bases, leaving 10 bases not matched to a gene. The CDR3 length is 15 residues. The CDR3 region is CASSPADRGSHEQYF. In DNA form, the CDR3 reads TGTGCCAGCAGCCCCGCGGACAGGGGTAGCCACGAGCAGTACTTC.

J is TRBJ1-5 and V is TRBV27; no clear D. Trimming took 6 bases from V and 7 from J, leaving 16 bases between them. The CDR3 has 14 amino acids. The V gene's germline CDR1 is MNHEY and CDR2 SMNVEV (reference sequence). CDR3 residues: CASSPNGRHQPQHF. The CDR3 DNA follows: TGTGCCAGCAGCCCTAATGGGCGCCACCAGCCCCAGCATTTT.

This chain joins TRBV28 and TRBJ1-4; D might be TRBD1 (6 bases). V shed 6 bases and J shed 8 bases, with 19 bases lying between them. The CDR3 sequence is 15 residues long. The germline CDR1 and CDR2 sequences are MDHEN and SYDVKM. The CDR3 region is CASSLMNRVWEKLFF. The CDR3 DNA is TGTGCCAGCAGCTTAATGAACAGGGTATGGGAAAAACTGTTTTTT.

The CDR3 reads CASSQVGRDTYNEQFF. The CDR3 DNA sequence: TGTGCCAGCAGCCAAGTGGGGAGGGACACCTACAATGAGCAGTTCTTC. The chain employs TRBV3-1 (or the pseudogene TRBV3-2) and TRBJ2-1; tentatively, D is TRBD2 (7 bases). This CDR3 is built from 16 residues. Per germline, CDR1 LGHDT and CDR2 YNNKEL (reference sequence). Deletions cut 1 base from V and 2 bases from J, with 12 bases between.

DNA of the CDR3: TGTGCCAGCAGTGACAGGCCTCCCGCTAACTATGGCTACACCTTC. This gives the protein CASSDRPPANYGYTF. The chain couples TRBV2 to TRBJ1-2; no clear D. Trimming took off 3 bases at V and 0 bases at J, with 11 bases between the two ends. Germline V lookup: CDR1 SNHLY, CDR2 FYNNEI. The CDR3 consists of 15 residues.

In DNA, the CDR3 is TGTGCCAGCTCTGATTTTAGCGATGAGCAGTTCTTC. Encoded protein: CASSDFSDEQFF. This chain uses TRBV5-4 with TRBJ2-1; a possible D gene is TRBD2 (5 bases). Germline V gene sequence: CDR1 SGHNT, CDR2 YYREEE (reference sequence). Deletions cut 7 bases from V and 8 bases from J, with 13 bases between. This CDR3 is built from 12 residues. The variable domain in full, with the rest retrieved from reference TRBV5-4 and TRBJ2-1, is ETGVTQSPTHLIKTRGQQVTLRCSSQSGHNTVSWYQQALGQGPQFIFQYYREEENGRGNFPPRFSGLQFPNYSSELNVNALELDDSALYLCASSDFSDEQFFGPGTRLTVL.

The rearrangement uses TRBV5-1 and TRBJ1-6; no definite D call. Trimming cost V 4 bases and J 8 bases, with 19 bases left between them. The CDR3 totals 16 residues. In germline, CDR1 is SGHRS, CDR2 YFSETQ. CDR3 sequence: CASSPTGRMGYSPLHF. The CDR3 nucleotides read TGCGCCAGCAGCCCTACGGGGAGAATGGGCTATTCACCCCTCCACTTT.